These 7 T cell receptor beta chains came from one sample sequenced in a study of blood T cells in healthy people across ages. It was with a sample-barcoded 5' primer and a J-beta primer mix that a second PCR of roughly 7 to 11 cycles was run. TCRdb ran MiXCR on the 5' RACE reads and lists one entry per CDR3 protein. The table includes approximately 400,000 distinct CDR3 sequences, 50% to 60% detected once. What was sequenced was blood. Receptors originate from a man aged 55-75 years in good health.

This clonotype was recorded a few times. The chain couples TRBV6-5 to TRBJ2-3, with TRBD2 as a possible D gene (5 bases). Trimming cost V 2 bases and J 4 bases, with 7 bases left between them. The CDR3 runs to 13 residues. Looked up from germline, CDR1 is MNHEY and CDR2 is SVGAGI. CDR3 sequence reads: CASSYEGSDTQYF. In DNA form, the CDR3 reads TGTGCCAGCAGTTACGAGGGTTCAGATACGCAGTATTTT.

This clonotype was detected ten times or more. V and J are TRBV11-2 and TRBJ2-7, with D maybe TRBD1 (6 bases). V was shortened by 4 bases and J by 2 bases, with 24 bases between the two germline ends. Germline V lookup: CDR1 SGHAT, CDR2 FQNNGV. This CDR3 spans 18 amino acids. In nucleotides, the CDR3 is TGTGCCAGCAGCTCCCTAAACCGCCTGCGAGGACAGACCTACGAGCAGTACTTC. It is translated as CASSSLNRLRGQTYEQYF.

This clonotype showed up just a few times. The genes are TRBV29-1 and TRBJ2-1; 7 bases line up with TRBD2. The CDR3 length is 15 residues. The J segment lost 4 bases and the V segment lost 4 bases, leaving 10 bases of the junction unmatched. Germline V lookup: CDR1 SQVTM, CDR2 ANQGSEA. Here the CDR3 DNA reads TGCAGCGTTGCGGCGGGAGTAGCGGCTTACAATGAGCAGTTCTTC. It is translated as CSVAAGVAAYNEQFF.

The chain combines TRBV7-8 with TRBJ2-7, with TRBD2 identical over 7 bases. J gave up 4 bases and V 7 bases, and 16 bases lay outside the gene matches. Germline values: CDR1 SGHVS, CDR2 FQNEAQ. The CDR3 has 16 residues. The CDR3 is CASTSSGAGNGYEQYF. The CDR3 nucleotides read TGTGCCAGCACCTCGTCAGGAGCGGGGAATGGTTACGAGCAGTACTTC. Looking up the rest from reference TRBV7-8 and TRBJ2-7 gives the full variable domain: GAGVSQSPRYKVAKRGQDVALRCDPISGHVSLFWYQQALGQGPEFLTYFQNEAQLDKSGLPSDRFFAERPEGSVSTLKIQRTQQEDSAVYLCASTSSGAGNGYEQYFGPGTRLTVT.

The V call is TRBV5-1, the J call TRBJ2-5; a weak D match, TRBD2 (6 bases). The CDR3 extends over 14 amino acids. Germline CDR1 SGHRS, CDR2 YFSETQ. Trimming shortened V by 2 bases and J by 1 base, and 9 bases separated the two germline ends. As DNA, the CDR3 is TGCGCCAGCAGCTTCTTCGGGGGCCAAGAGACCCAGTACTTC. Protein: CASSFFGGQETQYF. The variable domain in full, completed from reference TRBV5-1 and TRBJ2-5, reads KAGVTQTPRYLIKTRGQQVTLSCSPISGHRSVSWYQQTPGQGLQFLFEYFSETQRNKGNFPGRFSGRQFSNSRSEMNVSTLELGDSALYLCASSFFGGQETQYFGPGTRLLVL.

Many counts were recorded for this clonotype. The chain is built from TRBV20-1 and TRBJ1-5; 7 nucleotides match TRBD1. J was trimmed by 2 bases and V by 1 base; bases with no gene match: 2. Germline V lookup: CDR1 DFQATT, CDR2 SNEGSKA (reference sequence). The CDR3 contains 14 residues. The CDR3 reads CSARAGQRNQPQHF. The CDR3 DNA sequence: TGCAGTGCTAGAGCGGGACAGCGCAATCAGCCCCAGCATTTT.

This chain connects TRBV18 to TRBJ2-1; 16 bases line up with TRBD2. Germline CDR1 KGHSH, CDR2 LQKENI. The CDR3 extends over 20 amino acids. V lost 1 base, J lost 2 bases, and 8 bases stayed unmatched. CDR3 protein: CASSPRGLAGGSDTYNEQFF. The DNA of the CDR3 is TGTGCCAGCTCACCACGGGGACTAGCGGGGGGGTCTGATACCTACAATGAGCAGTTCTTC.